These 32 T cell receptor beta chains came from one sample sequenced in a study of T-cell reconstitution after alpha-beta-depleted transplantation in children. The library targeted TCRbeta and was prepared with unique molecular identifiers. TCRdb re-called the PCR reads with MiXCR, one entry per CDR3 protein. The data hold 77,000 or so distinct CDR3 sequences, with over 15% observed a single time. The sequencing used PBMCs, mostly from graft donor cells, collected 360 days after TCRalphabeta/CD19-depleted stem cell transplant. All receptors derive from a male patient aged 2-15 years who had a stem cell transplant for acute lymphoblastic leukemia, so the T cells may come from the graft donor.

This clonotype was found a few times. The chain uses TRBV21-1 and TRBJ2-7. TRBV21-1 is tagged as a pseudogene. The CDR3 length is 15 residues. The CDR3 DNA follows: TGTGCCAGCAGCAGAAGAAAGAGGTGCCCCTACGAGCAGTACTTC. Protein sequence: CASSRRKRCPYEQYF.

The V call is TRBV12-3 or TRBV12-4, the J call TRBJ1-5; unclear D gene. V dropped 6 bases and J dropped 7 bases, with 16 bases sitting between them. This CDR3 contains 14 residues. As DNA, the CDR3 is TGTGCCAGCAGCCCTACCTTAACAGTACAGCCCCAGCATTTT. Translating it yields CASSPTLTVQPQHF.

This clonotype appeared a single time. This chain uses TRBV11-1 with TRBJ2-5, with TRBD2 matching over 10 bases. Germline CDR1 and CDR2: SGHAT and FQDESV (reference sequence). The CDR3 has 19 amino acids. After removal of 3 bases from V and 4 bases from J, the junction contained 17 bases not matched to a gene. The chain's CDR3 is CASSFRRSGRAGKGETQYF. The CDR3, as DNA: TGTGCCAGCAGCTTCAGGAGGAGCGGGAGGGCCGGGAAAGGAGAGACCCAGTACTTC.

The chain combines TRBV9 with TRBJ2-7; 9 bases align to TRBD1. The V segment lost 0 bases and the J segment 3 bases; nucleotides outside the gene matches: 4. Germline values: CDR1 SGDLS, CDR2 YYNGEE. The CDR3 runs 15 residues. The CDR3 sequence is CASSVGGQGLYEQYF. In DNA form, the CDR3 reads TGTGCCAGCAGCGTAGGGGGACAGGGCCTCTACGAGCAGTACTTC.

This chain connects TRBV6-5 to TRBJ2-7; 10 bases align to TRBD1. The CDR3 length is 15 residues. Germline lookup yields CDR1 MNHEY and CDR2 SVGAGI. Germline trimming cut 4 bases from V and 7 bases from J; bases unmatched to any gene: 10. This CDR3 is CASSSTGTGVGEQYF. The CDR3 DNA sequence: TGTGCCAGCAGTTCAACCGGGACAGGGGTGGGTGAGCAGTACTTC.

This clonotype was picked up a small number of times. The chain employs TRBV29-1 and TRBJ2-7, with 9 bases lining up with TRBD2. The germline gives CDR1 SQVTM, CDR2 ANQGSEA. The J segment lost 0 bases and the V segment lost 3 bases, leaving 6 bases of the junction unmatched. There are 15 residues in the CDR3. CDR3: CSVDGRREGSYEQYF. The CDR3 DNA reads TGCAGCGTTGATGGGCGGCGGGAGGGCTCCTACGAGCAGTACTTC.

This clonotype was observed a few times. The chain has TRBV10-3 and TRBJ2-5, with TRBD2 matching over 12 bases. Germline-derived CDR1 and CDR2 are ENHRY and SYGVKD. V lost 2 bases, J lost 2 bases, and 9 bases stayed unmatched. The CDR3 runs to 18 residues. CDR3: CAISERRTSGMRQETQYF. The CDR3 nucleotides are TGTGCCATCAGTGAGAGAAGGACTAGCGGGATGAGACAAGAGACCCAGTACTTC.

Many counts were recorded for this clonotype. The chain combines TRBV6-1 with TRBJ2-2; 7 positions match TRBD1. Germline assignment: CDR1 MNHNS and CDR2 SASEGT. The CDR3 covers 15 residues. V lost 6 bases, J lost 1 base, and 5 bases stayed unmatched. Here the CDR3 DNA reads TGTGCCAGCAGAGGAACAGGGGTGAACACCGGGGAGCTGTTTTTT. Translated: CASRGTGVNTGELFF.

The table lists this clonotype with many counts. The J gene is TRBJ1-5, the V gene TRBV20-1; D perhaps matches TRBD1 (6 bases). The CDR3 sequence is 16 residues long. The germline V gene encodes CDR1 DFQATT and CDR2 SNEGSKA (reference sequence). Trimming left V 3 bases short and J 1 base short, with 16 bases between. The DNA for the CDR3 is TGCAGTGCTAGGGGCACAGGGTTTTCGAGCAATCAGCCCCAGCATTTT. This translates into CSARGTGFSSNQPQHF.

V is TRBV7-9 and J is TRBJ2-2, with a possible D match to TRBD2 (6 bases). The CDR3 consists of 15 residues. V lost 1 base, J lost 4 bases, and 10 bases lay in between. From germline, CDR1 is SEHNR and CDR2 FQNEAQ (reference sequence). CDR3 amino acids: CASSLGLAFTGELFF. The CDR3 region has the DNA TGTGCCAGCAGCTTAGGCCTAGCGTTCACCGGGGAGCTGTTTTTT.

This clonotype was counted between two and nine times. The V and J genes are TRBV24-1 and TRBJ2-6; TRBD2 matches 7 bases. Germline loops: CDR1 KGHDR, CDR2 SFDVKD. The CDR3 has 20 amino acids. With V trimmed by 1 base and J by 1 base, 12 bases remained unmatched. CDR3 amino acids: CATSDFWGRASESGANVLTF. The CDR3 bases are TGTGCCACCAGTGATTTTTGGGGGAGGGCTTCAGAGTCTGGGGCCAACGTCCTGACTTTC.

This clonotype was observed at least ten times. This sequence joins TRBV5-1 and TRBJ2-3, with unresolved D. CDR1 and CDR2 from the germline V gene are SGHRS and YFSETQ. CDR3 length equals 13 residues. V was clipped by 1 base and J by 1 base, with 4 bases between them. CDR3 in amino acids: CASSLPGTDTQYF. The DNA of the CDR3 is TGCGCCAGCAGCTTGCCAGGCACAGATACGCAGTATTTT. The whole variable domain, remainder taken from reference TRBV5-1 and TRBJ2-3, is KAGVTQTPRYLIKTRGQQVTLSCSPISGHRSVSWYQQTPGQGLQFLFEYFSETQRNKGNFPGRFSGRQFSNSRSEMNVSTLELGDSALYLCASSLPGTDTQYFGPGTRLTVL.

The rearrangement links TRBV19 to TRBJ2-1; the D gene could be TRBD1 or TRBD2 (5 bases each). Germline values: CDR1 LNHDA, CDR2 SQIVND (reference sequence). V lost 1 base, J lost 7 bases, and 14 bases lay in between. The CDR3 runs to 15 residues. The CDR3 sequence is CASSIGFGGPNEQFF. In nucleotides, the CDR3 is TGTGCCAGTAGTATAGGTTTTGGGGGTCCGAATGAGCAGTTCTTC. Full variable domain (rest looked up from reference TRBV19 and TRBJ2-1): DGGITQSPKYLFRKEGQNVTLSCEQNLNHDAMYWYRQDPGQGLRLIYYSQIVNDFQKGDIAEGYSVSREKKESFPLTVTSAQKNPTAFYLCASSIGFGGPNEQFFGPGTRLTVL.

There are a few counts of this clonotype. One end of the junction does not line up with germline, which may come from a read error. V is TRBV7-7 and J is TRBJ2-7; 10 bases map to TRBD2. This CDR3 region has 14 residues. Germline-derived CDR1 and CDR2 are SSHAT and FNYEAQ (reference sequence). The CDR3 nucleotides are TGTGCTAGCAGCCGGACTAGCGGACCGGACGAGCAGTACTTC. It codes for CASSRTSGPDEQYF.

CDR3 bases: TGTGCCAGTAGTCCCCCCCGTTGGCTAGCGGGGGACGGATGGCAGTTCTTC. Encoded protein: CASSPPRWLAGDGWQFF. The chain uses TRBV19 and TRBJ2-1; 10 bases line up with TRBD2. The CDR3 totals 17 residues. V lost 5 bases and J lost 12; bases outside the gene matches: 19. In germline, CDR1 is LNHDA, CDR2 SQIVND (reference sequence).

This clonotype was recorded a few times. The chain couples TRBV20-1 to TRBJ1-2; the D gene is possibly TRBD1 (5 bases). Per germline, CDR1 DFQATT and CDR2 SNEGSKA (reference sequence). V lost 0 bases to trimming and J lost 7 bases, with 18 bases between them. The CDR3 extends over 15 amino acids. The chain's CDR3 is CSARDRGERKVGYTF. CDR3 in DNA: TGCAGTGCTAGAGATCGGGGGGAGAGAAAAGTTGGCTACACCTTC.

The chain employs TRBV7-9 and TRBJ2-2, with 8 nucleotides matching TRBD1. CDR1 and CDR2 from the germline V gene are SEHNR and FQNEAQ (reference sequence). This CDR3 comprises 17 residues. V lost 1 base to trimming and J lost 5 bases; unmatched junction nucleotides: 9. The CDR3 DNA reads TGTGCCAGCAGCTTAGGACGGGACAGGCATACTACCGGGGAGCTGTTTTTT. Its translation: CASSLGRDRHTTGELFF.

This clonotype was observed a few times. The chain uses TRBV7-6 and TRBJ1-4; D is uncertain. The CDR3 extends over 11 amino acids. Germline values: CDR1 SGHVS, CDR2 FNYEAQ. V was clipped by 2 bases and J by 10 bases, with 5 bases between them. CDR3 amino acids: CASSLSGKLFF. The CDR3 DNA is TGTGCCAGCAGCTTATCGGGAAAACTGTTTTTT.

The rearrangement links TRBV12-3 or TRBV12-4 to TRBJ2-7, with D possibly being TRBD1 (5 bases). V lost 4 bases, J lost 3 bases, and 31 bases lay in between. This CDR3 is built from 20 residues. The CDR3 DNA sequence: TGTGCCAGCAGTTCCGAAGGGGCCATAATACCCTCTTTGGGCATCTACGAGCAGTACTTC. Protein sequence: CASSSEGAIIPSLGIYEQYF.

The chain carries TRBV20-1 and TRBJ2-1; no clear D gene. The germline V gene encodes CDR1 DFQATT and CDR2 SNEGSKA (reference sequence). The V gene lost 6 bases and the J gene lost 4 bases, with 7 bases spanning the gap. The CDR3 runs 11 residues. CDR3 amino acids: CSAARYNEQFF. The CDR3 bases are TGCAGTGCCGCCCGATACAATGAGCAGTTCTTC.

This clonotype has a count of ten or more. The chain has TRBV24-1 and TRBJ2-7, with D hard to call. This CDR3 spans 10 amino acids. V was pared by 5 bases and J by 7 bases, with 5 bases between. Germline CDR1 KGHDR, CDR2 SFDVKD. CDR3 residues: CATSVWEQYF. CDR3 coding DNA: TGTGCCACCAGTGTATGGGAGCAGTACTTC.

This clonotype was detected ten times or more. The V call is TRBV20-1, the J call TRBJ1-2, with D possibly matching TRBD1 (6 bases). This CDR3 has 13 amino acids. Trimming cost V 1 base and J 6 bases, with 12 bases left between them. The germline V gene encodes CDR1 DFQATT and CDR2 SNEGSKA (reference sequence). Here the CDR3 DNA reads TGCAGTGCTAGAGTACAGGGCGCGGATGGCTACACCTTC. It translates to CSARVQGADGYTF.

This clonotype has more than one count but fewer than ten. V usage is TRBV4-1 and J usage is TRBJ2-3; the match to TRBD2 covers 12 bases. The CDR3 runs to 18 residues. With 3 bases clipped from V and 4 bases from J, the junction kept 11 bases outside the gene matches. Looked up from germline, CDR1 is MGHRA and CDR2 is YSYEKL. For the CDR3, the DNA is TGCGCCAGCAGCCACCTCCCAGCTAGCGGGAGGGCCTCAGATACGCAGTATTTT. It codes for CASSHLPASGRASDTQYF.

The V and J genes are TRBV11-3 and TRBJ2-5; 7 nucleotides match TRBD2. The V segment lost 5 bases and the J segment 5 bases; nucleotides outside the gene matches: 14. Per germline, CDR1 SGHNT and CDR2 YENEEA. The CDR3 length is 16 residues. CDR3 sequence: CASSRKRERWGETQYF. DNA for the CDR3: TGTGCCAGCAGCCGTAAGCGGGAAAGATGGGGGGAGACCCAGTACTTC.

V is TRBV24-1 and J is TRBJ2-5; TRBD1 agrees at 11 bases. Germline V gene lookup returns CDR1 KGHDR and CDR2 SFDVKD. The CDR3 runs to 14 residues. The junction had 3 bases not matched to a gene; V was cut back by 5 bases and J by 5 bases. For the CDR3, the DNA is TGTGCCACCAGTGGGACAGGGGGCCAGGAGACCCAGTACTTC. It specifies CATSGTGGQETQYF.

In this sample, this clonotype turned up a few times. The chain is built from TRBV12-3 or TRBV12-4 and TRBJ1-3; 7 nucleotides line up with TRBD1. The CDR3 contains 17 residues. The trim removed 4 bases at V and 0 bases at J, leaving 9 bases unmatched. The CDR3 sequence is CASSSRDSLISGNTIYF. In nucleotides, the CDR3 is TGTGCCAGCAGTTCTCGGGACAGCCTTATCTCTGGAAACACCATATATTTT.

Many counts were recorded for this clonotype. In DNA form, the CDR3 reads TGTGCCAGCAGTGAGGCAGGGGGGCGAGAGACCCAGTACTTC. This encodes CASSEAGGRETQYF. J is TRBJ2-5 and V is TRBV25-1; a possible D gene is TRBD1 (7 bases). Germline lookup yields CDR1 MGHDK and CDR2 SYGVNS. The CDR3 loop spans 14 amino acids. The V end lost 3 bases, the J end lost 4 bases, and 12 bases lay between the germline ends.

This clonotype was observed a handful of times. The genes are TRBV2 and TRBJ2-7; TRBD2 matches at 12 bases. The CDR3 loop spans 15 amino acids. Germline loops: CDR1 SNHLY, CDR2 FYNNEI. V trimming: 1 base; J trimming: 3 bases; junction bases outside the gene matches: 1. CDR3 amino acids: CASSEGTSGIYEQYF. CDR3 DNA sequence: TGTGCCAGCAGTGAAGGGACTAGCGGGATCTACGAGCAGTACTTC.

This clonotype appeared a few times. CDR3 protein: CASSPLGLAGWKGSYEQYF. In DNA form, the CDR3 reads TGCGCCAGCAGCCCCCTGGGGCTAGCGGGTTGGAAGGGTTCCTACGAGCAGTACTTC. The chain is built from TRBV5-1 and TRBJ2-7; 8 bases match TRBD2. The J segment lost 1 base and the V segment lost 4 bases, leaving 19 bases of the junction unmatched. Germline V gene lookup returns CDR1 SGHRS and CDR2 YFSETQ. CDR3 length: 19 residues.

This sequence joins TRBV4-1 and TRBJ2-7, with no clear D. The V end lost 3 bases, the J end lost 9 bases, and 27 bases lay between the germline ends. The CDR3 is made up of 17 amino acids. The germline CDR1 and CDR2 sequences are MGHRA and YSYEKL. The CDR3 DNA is TGCGCCAGCAGCCAGAGTCAGTTCGGACCACCTACTACGAGGCAGTACTTC. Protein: CASSQSQFGPPTTRQYF.

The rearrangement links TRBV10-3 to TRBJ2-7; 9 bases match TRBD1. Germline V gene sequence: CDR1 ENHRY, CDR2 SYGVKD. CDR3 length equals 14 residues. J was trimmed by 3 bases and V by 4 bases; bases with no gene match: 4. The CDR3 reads CAISGATGGYEQYF. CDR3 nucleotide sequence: TGTGCCATCAGTGGGGCGACAGGGGGCTACGAGCAGTACTTC.

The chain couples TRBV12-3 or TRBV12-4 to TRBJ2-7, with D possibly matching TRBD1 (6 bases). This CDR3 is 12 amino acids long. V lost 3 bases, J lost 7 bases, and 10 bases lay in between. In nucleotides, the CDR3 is TGTGCCAGCAGTTTTGGCAGGGGAGAGCAGTACTTC. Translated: CASSFGRGEQYF.